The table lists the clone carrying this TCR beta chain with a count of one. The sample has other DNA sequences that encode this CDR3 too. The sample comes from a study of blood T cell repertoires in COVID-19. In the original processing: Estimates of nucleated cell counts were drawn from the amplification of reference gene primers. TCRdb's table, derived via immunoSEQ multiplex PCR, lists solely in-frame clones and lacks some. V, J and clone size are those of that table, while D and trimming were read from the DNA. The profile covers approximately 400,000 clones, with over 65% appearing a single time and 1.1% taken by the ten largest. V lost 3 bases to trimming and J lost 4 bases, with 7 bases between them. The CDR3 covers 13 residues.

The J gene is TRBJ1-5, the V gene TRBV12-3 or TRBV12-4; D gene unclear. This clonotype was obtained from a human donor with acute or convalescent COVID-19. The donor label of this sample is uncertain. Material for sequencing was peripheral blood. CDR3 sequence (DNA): TGTGCCAGCAGTTTGGTCGCGAATCAGCCCCAGCATTTT. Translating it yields CASSLVANQPQHF.